This T cell receptor (beta chain) is drawn from a study of immune characteristics of hereditary and idiopathic chronic pancreatitis. Study-level background: Local pancreatic immune cells and TCRbeta repertoires were profiled in hereditary and idiopathic chronic pancreatitis and were compared with control organ donor pancreases. In total, about 5 control pancreases, 7 hereditary chronic pancreatitis pancreases and roughly six idiopathic chronic pancreatitis pancreases underwent TCRbeta sequencing. The gDNA-based approach was chosen because it involved minimal in vitro experimental manipulation of pancreas-infiltrating T cells. Beyond this particular receptor, the publication reports: Significantly increased TCRbeta repertoire diversity and reduced clonality were observed in both chronic pancreatitis groups relative to controls. Chronic pancreatitis caused by alcohol use was excluded from the study. Among about a dozen chronic pancreatitis patients, the number of productive TCR rearrangements showed a positive correlation with disease severity scores. Patient tissue was available only at the time of TPIAT, so disease duration differences may have influenced immune findings. Differences in Vbeta-Jbeta gene family usage, including TRBV10, TRBV19, TRBV23 and TRBV5, were found between hereditary and idiopathic chronic pancreatitis.

The library was made by the immunoSEQ multiplex PCR assay. The TCRbeta CDR3 region and adjacent sequences were amplified and sequenced from pancreatic genomic DNA. Regarding the original processing steps: Repertoire diversity was measured as a mean normalized Shannon-Wiener index, alongside productive clonality and productive rearrangement counts. The nonparametric Mann-Whitney U test was used to compare repertoire metrics between the control and chronic pancreatitis groups. A shared clonotype was defined as a CDR3beta sequence with the same amino acid composition and length across subjects. TCRdb retrieved this table from immuneACCESS and kept in-frame rearrangements only. Not all clones are present; in checked studies, unresolved V genes account for under half, and no reason is known for the remainder. V and J calls and clone size are given by that table; D and trimming were obtained from the DNA. This sample holds 5,600 or so clones; roughly 74% were observed only once. The top ten constitute roughly 7.3% of the sample.

For this clone: The antigen it recognizes is unknown. Within one base of it there is no much larger clone, and no base qualities were kept.

Pancreas tissue with chronic pancreatitis was obtained from patients having total pancreatectomy with islet autotransplantation (TPIAT). The chronic pancreatitis patients who were included had no known history of diabetes. Genomic DNA was extracted directly from bulk pancreas tissue, without T cell sorting, for TCRbeta sequencing. Pancreas tissues were collected consecutively from patients and organ donors at two US centers. Compared with germline, V lacks 3 bases and J lacks 5 bases; bases without a gene match: 9. CDR1 and CDR2 are drawn from the germline V gene: MNHNS, SASEGT. Its CDR3 holds 15 amino acids, cysteine through phenylalanine. This entry keeps only the CDR3 DNA: 45 bases, framed from base 1.

Sample: pancreas tissue with hereditary chronic pancreatitis. This chain joins TRBV6-1 to TRBJ1-1; 7 middle bases align to TRBD1. The TCR comes from a human donor with chronic pancreatitis. The sequenced DNA is TGTGCCAGCAGTGAGAACAGGGGATGGGGGACTGAAGCTTTCTTT. Its amino acids are CASSENRGWGTEAFF.